These 27 T cell receptor beta chains were all obtained from the same sample, sequenced in a study of OX40 agonist ivuxolimab in advanced cancers. TCRdb's table, derived via immunoSEQ multiplex PCR, lists solely in-frame clones and lacks some. The sample has under 90,000 clones; roughly 85% are singletons. Source: CD4+ or CD8+ T cells sorted from blood, taken in a trial of the OX40 agonist ivuxolimab. Source of these receptors: an adult with an advanced solid tumor such as melanoma, head and neck, liver or kidney cancer.

V is TRBV7-3 and J is TRBJ2-2; tentatively, D is TRBD1 or TRBD2 (5 bases each). Per the germline V gene, CDR1 is SGHTA and CDR2 is FQGTGA. This CDR3 comprises 14 residues. Trimming removed 5 bases from V and 0 bases from J, with 7 bases in between. The CDR3 DNA follows: TGTGCCAGCAGCCCGGGACCGAACACCGGGGAGCTGTTTTTT. Protein sequence: CASSPGPNTGELFF.

The chain recombines TRBV6-1 with TRBJ2-1, with TRBD2 as a possible D gene (5 bases). V was pared by 6 bases and J by 6 bases, with 15 bases between. Germline lookup yields CDR1 MNHNS and CDR2 SASEGT. The CDR3 loop spans 14 amino acids. The chain's CDR3 is CASRLDWGTNEQFF. The CDR3 bases are TGTGCCAGCAGGCTGGACTGGGGTACCAATGAGCAGTTCTTC.

The chain has TRBV2 and TRBJ1-2, with TRBD1 matching 7 bases. Germline CDR1 SNHLY, CDR2 FYNNEI. V lost 4 bases and J lost 4; bases outside the gene matches: 3. There are 13 residues in the CDR3. CDR3 bases: TGTGCCAGCAGTGTTGGACAGGCCTATGGCTACACCTTC. Encoded protein: CASSVGQAYGYTF.

This sequence joins TRBV9 and TRBJ1-1, with 12 bases that match TRBD1. Germline V gene data show CDR1 as SGDLS and CDR2 as YYNGEE. Trimming took 4 bases from V and 11 from J; bases not matched to a gene: 12. The CDR3 loop spans 15 amino acids. The chain's CDR3 is CASSFSPGTGGLAFF. CDR3 DNA sequence: TGTGCCAGCAGCTTCTCACCCGGGACAGGGGGCTTGGCTTTCTTT.

This clone was seen more than once but under ten times. The V and J genes are TRBV19 and TRBJ1-2; TRBD1 agrees at 12 bases. CDR1 is LNHDA, CDR2 SQIVND, per germline (reference sequence). The CDR3 spans 15 residues. Trimming at V came to 4 bases and at J to 4 bases, leaving 4 bases not matched to a gene. The CDR3: CASSTGTGGAYGYTF. CDR3 nucleotide sequence: TGTGCCAGTAGTACAGGGACAGGGGGCGCCTATGGCTACACCTTC.

This chain links TRBV6-4 with TRBJ1-1; D perhaps matches TRBD1 (5 bases). The V end lost 4 bases, the J end lost 3 bases, and 9 bases lay between the germline ends. This CDR3 contains 13 residues. CDR1 and CDR2 (germline): MRHNA, SNTAGT. This CDR3 reads CASSAGGYTEAFF. The CDR3 DNA reads as TGTGCCAGCAGTGCCGGGGGGTACACTGAAGCTTTCTTT.

The genes are TRBV5-5 and TRBJ1-2, with a weak D call TRBD1 (6 bases). The germline gives CDR1 SGHKS, CDR2 YYEKEE (reference sequence). Deletions cut 4 bases from V and 3 bases from J, with 19 bases between. This CDR3 comprises 16 residues. This CDR3 reads CASSRVILGADYGYTF. CDR3 sequence (DNA): TGTGCCAGCAGCCGCGTTATTTTGGGGGCGGACTATGGCTACACCTTC. Variable domain in full (rest from reference TRBV5-5 and TRBJ1-2): DAGVTQSPTHLIKTRGQQVTLRCSPISGHKSVSWYQQVLGQGPQFIFQYYEKEERGRGNFPDRFSARQFPNYSSELNVNALLLGDSALYLCASSRVILGADYGYTFGSGTRLTVV.

The rearrangement uses TRBV7-3 and TRBJ2-1; D possibly uses TRBD1 or TRBD2 (5 bases each). Germline CDR1 is SGHTA and CDR2 is FQGTGA. The CDR3 length is 14 residues. The V end lost 5 bases, the J end lost 2 bases, and 10 bases lay between the germline ends. The CDR3 DNA follows: TGTGCCAGCAGCCCCGAGGGACCCTACAATGAGCAGTTCTTC. The encoded protein is CASSPEGPYNEQFF.

The chain employs TRBV4-1 and TRBJ2-7; 7 bases fit TRBD1. The trim removed 4 bases at V and 2 bases at J, leaving 8 bases unmatched. Germline lookup yields CDR1 MGHRA and CDR2 YSYEKL. CDR3 length: 15 amino acids. The CDR3 is CASSLVGTAAYEQYF. The CDR3 bases are TGCGCCAGCAGCCTCGTGGGGACAGCGGCCTACGAGCAGTACTTC.

The chain has TRBV12-2 and TRBJ2-5; the table names TRBD2, a call not compared with the DNA. TRBV12-2 is a pseudogene locus. The CDR3 is 15 residues long. CDR3 sequence: CASRLAGGPGETQYF. The CDR3 bases are TGTGCAAGTCGCCTTGCGGGGGGCCCGGGGGAGACCCAGTACTTC.

The chain is built from TRBV15 and TRBJ1-5; possible D gene TRBD1, 6 bases. V was shortened by 3 bases and J by 6 bases, with 18 bases between the two germline ends. Germline V CDR1 and CDR2: LNHNV, YYDKDF (reference sequence). The CDR3 contains 16 residues. CDR3 residues: CATSRPTEGGSQPQHF. The DNA for the CDR3 is TGTGCCACCAGCAGGCCTACAGAAGGGGGGTCTCAGCCCCAGCATTTT.

This rearrangement joins TRBV18 to TRBJ1-2; the match to TRBD1 covers 7 bases. There are 12 residues in the CDR3. From germline, CDR1 is KGHSH and CDR2 LQKENI. The V and J ends lost 5 bases and 13 bases, in that order; junction bases with no gene match: 10. DNA for the CDR3: TGTGCCAGCTCATCAACAGGGGAATCTTGCACCTTC. Translation: CASSSTGESCTF.

DNA of the CDR3: TGTGCCAGCAGCTCAATGCGGGGGGCCCTTAACTATGGCTACACCTTC. Translating gives CASSSMRGALNYGYTF. The chain has TRBV11-2 and TRBJ1-2, with TRBD1 as a possible D gene (6 bases). This CDR3 has 16 residues. CDR1 is SGHAT, CDR2 FQNNGV, per germline. V lost 4 bases and J 1 base, leaving 16 bases between the germline ends.

The genes are TRBV7-2 and TRBJ2-3; D gene ambiguous. V dropped 0 bases and J dropped 4 bases, with 8 bases sitting between them. CDR3 length: 14 residues. The germline V gene has CDR1 SGHTA and CDR2 FQGNSA. The DNA of the CDR3 is TGTGCCAGCAGCTTAGCGCTTGGAGCAGATACGCAGTATTTT. Amino acid sequence: CASSLALGADTQYF. Combining the CDR3 with reference TRBV7-2 and TRBJ2-3 gives the whole variable domain GAGVSQSPSNKVTEKGKDVELRCDPISGHTALYWYRQSLGQGLEFLIYFQGNSAPDKSGLPSDRFSAERTGGSVSTLTIQRTQQEDSAVYLCASSLALGADTQYFGPGTRLTVL.

The chain uses TRBV18 and TRBJ2-1, with D perhaps TRBD2 (5 bases). This CDR3 is 13 amino acids long. The germline gives CDR1 KGHSH, CDR2 LQKENI. V gave up 4 bases and J gave up 4 bases, with 8 bases separating them. This CDR3 reads CASSLTSYNEQFF. The CDR3, as DNA: TGTGCCAGCTCACTAACTAGTTACAATGAGCAGTTCTTC. The full variable domain, in which reference TRBV18 and TRBJ2-1 provide the parts outside the CDR3, is NAGVMQNPRHLVRRRGQEARLRCSPMKGHSHVYWYRQLPEEGLKFMVYLQKENIIDESGMPKERFSAEFPKEGPSILRIQQVVRGDSAAYFCASSLTSYNEQFFGPGTRLTVL.

This clone was picked up one time. V gene TRBV11-1 combines with J gene TRBJ2-7, with 7 positions matching TRBD2. Germline-derived CDR1 and CDR2 are SGHAT and FQDESV (reference sequence). Trimming cost V 4 bases and J 4 bases; bases outside gene matches: 13. The CDR3 runs to 16 residues. CDR3 in DNA: TGTGCCAGCAGCTCGAACAGGCTCTCGGGGGGTTACGAGCAGTACTTC. Encoded protein: CASSSNRLSGGYEQYF. Looking up the rest from reference TRBV11-1 and TRBJ2-7 gives the full variable domain: EAEVAQSPRYKITEKSQAVAFWCDPISGHATLYWYRQILGQGPELLVQFQDESVVDDSQLPKDRFSAERLKGVDSTLKIQPAELGDSAMYLCASSSNRLSGGYEQYFGPGTRLTVT.

Concerning this clone: One end of the junction does not line up with germline, which may come from a read error. The sample carries other DNA sequences with the same CDR3. V is TRBV7-2 and J is TRBJ2-1; 12 bases align to TRBD2. This CDR3 region has 17 residues. The germline V gene has CDR1 SGHTA and CDR2 FQGNSA. CDR3 in DNA: TGTGCCAGCAGCACAGGACTAGCGGGACCCTCCTACAATGAACAGTTCTTC. Its protein is CASSTGLAGPSYNEQFF.

The V gene is TRBV5-1, the J gene TRBJ2-1; 9 bases line up with TRBD2. J lost 3 bases, V lost 0 bases, and 7 bases had no gene match. Per germline, CDR1 SGHRS and CDR2 YFSETQ. There are 17 residues in the CDR3. The CDR3 DNA reads as TGCGCCAGCAGCTTGGCGGTGACTAGCGGAGTCTACAATGAGCAGTTCTTC. Its translation: CASSLAVTSGVYNEQFF.

The chain employs TRBV4-2 and TRBJ2-6, with D unclear. The germline CDR1 and CDR2 sequences are LGHNA and YNFKEQ. The CDR3 runs to 15 residues. V lost 1 base, J lost 4 bases, and 8 bases lay in between. The CDR3 loop is CASSQAGSGANVLTF. CDR3 DNA: TGTGCCAGCAGCCAAGCCGGGTCCGGGGCCAACGTCCTGACTTTC.

This chain joins TRBV7-9 and TRBJ2-4, with 7 positions matching TRBD1. The trim removed 7 bases at V and 4 bases at J, leaving 10 bases unmatched. The CDR3 spans 15 residues. Germline V lookup: CDR1 SEHNR, CDR2 FQNEAQ (reference sequence). The CDR3 sequence is CASTENHRGKNIQYF. CDR3 bases: TGTGCCAGCACCGAGAACCACAGGGGAAAAAACATTCAGTACTTC. The whole variable domain, filled in from reference TRBV7-9 and TRBJ2-4, reads DTGVSQNPRHKITKRGQNVTFRCDPISEHNRLYWYRQTLGQGPEFLTYFQNEAQLEKSRLLSDRFSAERPKGSFSTLEIQRTEQGDSAMYLCASTENHRGKNIQYFGAGTRLSVL.

This chain uses TRBV5-8 with TRBJ2-3, with 9 positions matching TRBD1. Germline-derived CDR1 and CDR2 are SGHTS and YDEGEE. This CDR3 has 16 amino acids. Unmatched junction bases numbered 9, after V lost 5 bases and J lost 2 bases. CDR3 sequence reads: CASRRTGAAITDTQYF. CDR3 coding DNA: TGTGCCAGCAGGAGGACAGGGGCTGCCATCACAGATACGCAGTATTTT.

The chain has TRBV27 and TRBJ1-5; 11 bases line up with TRBD1. This CDR3 is built from 13 residues. Germline values: CDR1 MNHEY, CDR2 SMNVEV (reference sequence). After removal of 7 bases from V and 6 bases from J, the junction contained 2 bases not matched to a gene. CDR3 nucleotide sequence: TGTGCCAGCAAAGGGACAGGGGGTCAGCCCCAGCATTTT. This encodes CASKGTGGQPQHF.

The chain joins TRBV5-1 to TRBJ1-1, with D unclear. V was shortened by 0 bases and J by 5 bases, with 14 bases between the two germline ends. The CDR3 contains 15 residues. The germline V gene has CDR1 SGHRS and CDR2 YFSETQ. The CDR3 reads CASSLELRAGTEAFF. The CDR3 region has the DNA TGCGCCAGCAGCTTGGAATTGAGGGCTGGAACTGAAGCTTTCTTT.

V usage is TRBV6-5 and J usage is TRBJ2-3, with D possibly TRBD2 on 6 matching bases. The CDR3 is made up of 14 amino acids. V was trimmed by 5 bases and J by 2 bases, leaving 11 bases between them. Germline loops: CDR1 MNHEY, CDR2 SVGAGI. CDR3 bases: TGTGCCAGCAGTGACGGACTAAACACAGATACGCAGTATTTT. Amino acid sequence: CASSDGLNTDTQYF.

V and J are TRBV7-6 and TRBJ2-1, with 12 nucleotides matching TRBD1. There are 15 residues in the CDR3. The trim removed 5 bases at V and 8 bases at J, leaving 7 bases unmatched. Germline values: CDR1 SGHVS, CDR2 FNYEAQ. CDR3 protein: CASSLRDRGLDEQFF. The CDR3 nucleotides are TGTGCCAGCAGCCTCCGGGACAGGGGGCTCGATGAGCAGTTCTTC.

V usage is TRBV21-1 and J usage is TRBJ2-5; TRBD2, the table's D call, was not compared with the DNA. TRBV21-1 is shown as a pseudogene. The CDR3 consists of 17 residues. This CDR3 is CASSKGVRGGEGETQYF. The CDR3 nucleotides read TGTGCCAGCAGCAAAGGAGTAAGGGGAGGGGAGGGAGAGACCCAGTACTTC.

The rearrangement links TRBV28 to TRBJ2-6; the D is unclear. V shed 7 bases and J shed 0 bases, with 13 bases lying between them. Germline CDR1 reads MDHEN; CDR2 reads SYDVKM. This CDR3 is built from 16 residues. The CDR3 coding sequence is TGTGCCAGCACCGATACTTTATCCTCTGGGGCCAACGTCCTGACTTTC. Amino acid sequence: CASTDTLSSGANVLTF.